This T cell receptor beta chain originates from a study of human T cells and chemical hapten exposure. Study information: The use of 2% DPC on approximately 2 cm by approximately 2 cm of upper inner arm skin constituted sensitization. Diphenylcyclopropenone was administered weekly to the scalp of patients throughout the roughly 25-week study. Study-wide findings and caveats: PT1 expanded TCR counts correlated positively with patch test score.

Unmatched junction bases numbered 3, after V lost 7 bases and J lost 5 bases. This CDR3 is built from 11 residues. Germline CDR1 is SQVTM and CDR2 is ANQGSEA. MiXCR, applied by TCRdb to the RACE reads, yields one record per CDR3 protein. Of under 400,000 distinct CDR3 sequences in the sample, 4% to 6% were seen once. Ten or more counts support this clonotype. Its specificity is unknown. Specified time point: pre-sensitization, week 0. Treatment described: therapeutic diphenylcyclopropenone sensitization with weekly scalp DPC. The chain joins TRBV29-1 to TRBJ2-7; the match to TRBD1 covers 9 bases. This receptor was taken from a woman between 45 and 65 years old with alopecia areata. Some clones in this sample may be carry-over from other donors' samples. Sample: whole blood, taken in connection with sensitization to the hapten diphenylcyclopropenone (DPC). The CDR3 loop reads CSADRGHEQYF. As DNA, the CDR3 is TGCAGCGCGGACAGGGGACACGAGCAGTACTTC.